The 18 T cell receptor beta chains below were found in one sample sequenced in a study of PD-L1 blockade in urothelial cancer. The sample's time point: pretreatment peripheral blood. Repertoires were generated with immunoSEQ multiplex PCR, while TCRdb's copy carries only in-frame clones and drops some. The sample records 35,000 to 45,000 clones, 88% being singletons. The sample in question was PBMCs, obtained around atezolizumab (anti-PD-L1) treatment. The receptors derive from a donor older than 35 with urothelial cancer.

V and J are TRBV28 and TRBJ2-3, with 13 bases aligning to TRBD2. CDR1 is MDHEN, CDR2 SYDVKM, per germline. This CDR3 comprises 15 residues. V trimming: 6 bases; J trimming: 6 bases; junction bases outside the gene matches: 6. The CDR3, as DNA: TGTGCCAGCAGACCACTAGCGGGAGGGTACGATACGCAGTATTTT. Translated: CASRPLAGGYDTQYF.

This clone has just a few counts. The V and J genes are TRBV28 and TRBJ1-2; TRBD1 agrees at 7 bases. V dropped 6 bases and J dropped 3; count of bases not matched to a gene: 16. This CDR3 spans 17 amino acids. Germline assignment: CDR1 MDHEN and CDR2 SYDVKM. CDR3 amino acids: CASRSLTGTADYYGYTF. CDR3 sequence (DNA): TGTGCCAGCAGATCCCTCACCGGGACAGCCGACTACTATGGCTACACCTTC.

This clone is termed large. The V and J genes are TRBV15 and TRBJ2-7, with TRBD2 matching 10 bases. The CDR3 contains 13 residues. V trimming: 5 bases; J trimming: 7 bases; junction bases outside the gene matches: 5. From germline, CDR1 is LNHNV and CDR2 YYDKDF (reference sequence). CDR3 DNA sequence: TGTGCCACCAGCCGGCTAGCGGGAGAGGAGCAGTACTTC. Translated: CATSRLAGEEQYF.

The chain has TRBV5-1 and TRBJ1-5; tentative D call: TRBD1 (5 bases). Trimming removed 0 bases from V and 2 bases from J, with 12 bases in between. The CDR3 covers 16 residues. Germline V CDR1 and CDR2: SGHRS, YFSETQ. CDR3 sequence (DNA): TGCGCCAGCAGCTTGGTGTCCCCCAGGGGCAATCAGCCCCAGCATTTT. It is translated as CASSLVSPRGNQPQHF.

The gene calls are TRBV4-2 and TRBJ2-7; D may be TRBD2 (6 bases). Trimming removed 1 base at V and 0 bases at J, with 13 bases between. This CDR3 region has 16 residues. Germline V lookup: CDR1 LGHNA, CDR2 YNFKEQ. The CDR3 bases are TGTGCCAGCAGCCAAGCCTTTGAGCGGGCCTCCTACGAGCAGTACTTC. Its translation is CASSQAFERASYEQYF.

V usage is TRBV30 and J usage is TRBJ2-1, with 7 bases fitting TRBD2. Germline CDR1 is GTSNPN and CDR2 is SVGIG (reference sequence). Germline trimming cut 0 bases from V and 0 bases from J; bases unmatched to any gene: 11. The CDR3 loop spans 18 amino acids. The CDR3 DNA follows: TGTGCCTGGAGTGTGGGCGGGAGCACCCTAGGCTCCTACAATGAGCAGTTCTTC. It codes for CAWSVGGSTLGSYNEQFF.

This rearrangement joins TRBV5-1 to TRBJ2-2; D might be TRBD1 (6 bases). V dropped 0 bases and J dropped 4 bases, with 10 bases sitting between them. Germline CDR1 SGHRS, CDR2 YFSETQ. The CDR3 is 15 amino acids. CDR3 bases: TGCGCCAGCAGCTTGGGGCAGGGGAGCACCGGGGAGCTGTTTTTT. It translates to CASSLGQGSTGELFF.

The J gene is TRBJ1-1, the V gene TRBV7-3; 8 bases are shared with TRBD1. Germline CDR1 is SGHTA and CDR2 is FQGTGA. The CDR3 covers 16 residues. The V segment lost 3 bases and the J segment 0 bases; nucleotides outside the gene matches: 6. CDR3 sequence reads: CASSFQGAPVNTEAFF. The CDR3 DNA follows: TGTGCCAGCAGCTTTCAGGGGGCACCGGTGAACACTGAAGCTTTCTTT.

This rearrangement joins TRBV7-6 to TRBJ2-5; D call uncertain. Looked up from germline, CDR1 is SGHVS and CDR2 is FNYEAQ. V dropped 5 bases and J dropped 3 bases, with 4 bases sitting between them. The CDR3 contains 11 residues. The CDR3 DNA reads TGTGCCAGCAGCCCAAAAGAGACCCAGTACTTC. It codes for CASSPKETQYF. The variable domain in full, completed from reference TRBV7-6 and TRBJ2-5, reads GAGVSQSPRYKVTKRGQDVALRCDPISGHVSLYWYRQALGQGPEFLTYFNYEAQQDKSGLPNDRFSAERPEGSISTLTIQRTEQRDSAMYRCASSPKETQYFGPGTRLLVL.

This clone was counted once. CDR3 sequence: CASSNRGSRNTGELFF. The CDR3 DNA reads TGTGCCAGCAGCAACCGGGGGTCCCGAAACACCGGGGAGCTGTTTTTT. The V and J genes are TRBV6-6 and TRBJ2-2; TRBD2 is a possible D gene (6 bases). The germline gives CDR1 MNHNY, CDR2 SVGAGI (reference sequence). This CDR3 is 16 amino acids long. V was shortened by 6 bases and J by 2 bases, with 16 bases between the two germline ends.

This chain joins TRBV7-3 and TRBJ2-3; TRBD1 might be the D (5 bases). There are 17 residues in the CDR3. Trimming left V 1 base short and J 6 bases short, with 20 bases between. Looked up from germline, CDR1 is SGHTA and CDR2 is FQGTGA. The DNA of the CDR3 is TGTGCCAGCAGCTTAAGTCTCGTAGCAGAAGGGGCGGATACGCAGTATTTT. It codes for CASSLSLVAEGADTQYF. The full variable domain, rest sourced from reference TRBV7-3 and TRBJ2-3, is GAGVSQTPSNKVTEKGKYVELRCDPISGHTALYWYRQSLGQGPEFLIYFQGTGAADDSGLPNDRFFAVRPEGSVSTLKIQRTERGDSAVYLCASSLSLVAEGADTQYFGPGTRLTVL.

V gene TRBV19 combines with J gene TRBJ1-3; D perhaps matches TRBD1 (6 bases). V lost 4 bases, J lost 0 bases, and 19 bases lay in between. The CDR3 runs 18 residues. CDR1 LNHDA and CDR2 SQIVND come from the germline V gene (reference sequence). CDR3 in amino acids: CASSTPRGALRSGNTIYF. The CDR3 DNA is TGTGCCAGTAGTACCCCCCGGGGGGCGCTCCGCTCTGGAAACACCATATATTTT. The whole variable domain, remainder taken from reference TRBV19 and TRBJ1-3, is DGGITQSPKYLFRKEGQNVTLSCEQNLNHDAMYWYRQDPGQGLRLIYYSQIVNDFQKGDIAEGYSVSREKKESFPLTVTSAQKNPTAFYLCASSTPRGALRSGNTIYFGEGSWLTVV.

There are many counts of this clone. V gene TRBV7-9 combines with J gene TRBJ2-2; no definite D call. Germline CDR1 SEHNR, CDR2 FQNEAQ (reference sequence). The CDR3 is made up of 14 amino acids. Trimming pared 5 bases from V and 7 bases from J, leaving 14 bases between. CDR3 sequence reads: CASSVSSVVGELFF. As DNA, the CDR3 is TGTGCCAGCAGCGTCTCTTCAGTGGTCGGGGAGCTGTTTTTT.

The chain employs TRBV28 and TRBJ2-1; D is ambiguous. The CDR3 extends over 14 amino acids. The V end lost 5 bases, the J end lost 6 bases, and 14 bases lay between the germline ends. Looked up from germline, CDR1 is MDHEN and CDR2 is SYDVKM. The CDR3: CASSRAESPNEQFF. The CDR3, as DNA: TGTGCCAGCAGTCGTGCAGAATCACCCAATGAGCAGTTCTTC.

The chain is built from TRBV23-1 and TRBJ1-4; D unresolved. TRBV23-1 is labeled an ORF, and its function is uncertain. This CDR3 spans 16 amino acids. Trimming left V 4 bases short and J 6 bases short, with 18 bases between. The CDR3 loop is CASSPQPRRSYEKLFF. The CDR3 DNA sequence: TGCGCCAGCAGTCCCCAACCCCGGAGAAGCTATGAAAAACTGTTTTTT.

The rearrangement joins TRBV7-2 to TRBJ2-5; 11 bases fit TRBD2. This CDR3 is 14 amino acids long. V lost 3 bases to trimming and J lost 10 bases; unmatched junction nucleotides: 7. CDR1 is SGHTA, CDR2 FQGNSA, per germline. CDR3 in DNA: TGTGCCAGCAGCTTCACTAGCGGGAGTGTGAACCAGTACTTC. Protein: CASSFTSGSVNQYF.

This chain uses TRBV7-2 with TRBJ1-1; 9 bases agree with TRBD1. This CDR3 spans 15 amino acids. The junction had 11 bases not matched to a gene; V was cut back by 5 bases and J by 7 bases. CDR1 is SGHTA and CDR2 is FQGNSA in the germline V gene. In DNA, the CDR3 is TGTGCCAGCAGCCCCCAGGGGGACAGGGCTGGTGAAGCTTTCTTT. This gives the protein CASSPQGDRAGEAFF.

The rearrangement uses TRBV15 and TRBJ2-2; perhaps TRBD1 as D (7 bases). The CDR3 contains 14 residues. Germline-derived CDR1 and CDR2 are LNHNV and YYDKDF (reference sequence). The germline V and J ends were trimmed by 11 bases and 3 bases, with 16 bases remaining between them. Here the CDR3 DNA reads TGTGCCGCCCGACAGGGCGGGGACACCGGGGAGCTGTTTTTT. Translation gives CAARQGGDTGELFF.